This T cell receptor beta chain was obtained from a study of blood T cell repertoires in COVID-19. TCRdb's table, derived via immunoSEQ multiplex PCR, lists solely in-frame clones and lacks some. The sample holds about 26,000 clones, approximately 66% seen once. The ends were cut back, 5 bases at V and 7 bases at J, with 8 bases in the middle. This CDR3 is built from 11 residues. What was sequenced was peripheral blood. The clonotype was recovered from a man aged 60 to 75 with active or convalescent COVID-19. This rearrangement joins TRBV12-3 or TRBV12-4 to TRBJ1-1; D remains unclear. DNA for the CDR3: TGTGCCAGCAGTGTACTACGTGAAGCTTTCTTT. It is translated as CASSVLREAFF.